The 13 T cell receptor beta chains given below trace back to one sample, sequenced in a study of T cells in Graves' hyperthyroidism and ophthalmopathy (dated by TCRdb to between 2018 and 2020). The library was obtained by multiplex PCR. Sequencing instrument: Illumina HiSeq 2000. The TCR beta CDR3 regions were amplified from the RNA transcripts. A first-round RT-PCR of the TCR CDR3 used the HTBI primer set with the Qiagen OneStep RT-PCR kit. TCRdb itself trimmed the public reads at Q25 with fastp, ran MiXCR and retained productive beta chains. Each entry is one CDR3 protein sequence, shown with its most common DNA and genes. Across this sample there are about 380,000 distinct CDR3 sequences, with roughly 18% seen only once. Over 35% of the sample belongs to the ten largest clones. Sample: blood. All receptors derive from a man between 18 and 35 years old with Graves' ophthalmopathy.

This clonotype was seen only once. V is TRBV5-4 and J is TRBJ2-2; tentative D call: TRBD1 (5 bases). This CDR3 comprises 13 residues. Germline-derived CDR1 and CDR2 are SGHNT and YYREEE (reference sequence). Between the trimmed V and J ends, which lost 0 bases and 8 bases, there was a span of 8 bases. CDR3 nucleotide sequence: TGTGCCAGCAGCTTGGGACAGCCGGGGGAGCTGTTTTTT. Its translation is CASSLGQPGELFF.

In its sample, this clonotype was seen many times. The CDR3 bases are TGTGCCAGCAGCCAAGATACGGGACAGCCCCAGCATTTT. It translates to CASSQDTGQPQHF. This rearrangement joins TRBV3-1 to TRBJ1-5; no firm D call. V was shortened by 0 bases and J by 7 bases, with 7 bases between the two germline ends. This CDR3 spans 13 amino acids. Germline V CDR1 and CDR2: LGHDT, YNNKEL (reference sequence).

In this sample, this clonotype turned up many times. The chain has TRBV7-9 and TRBJ1-1; D ambiguous. The CDR3 extends over 12 amino acids. In germline, CDR1 is SEHNR, CDR2 FQNEAQ (reference sequence). The V and J ends lost 3 bases and 9 bases respectively, with 11 bases between them. The CDR3 is CASSFGPKQAFF. CDR3 DNA sequence: TGTGCCAGCAGCTTCGGCCCAAAACAAGCTTTCTTT.

This clonotype was seen repeatedly, ten times or more. The CDR3 DNA is TGTGCCAGCAGCTTAGCACGACAGGGTAAGACTGAAGCTTTCTTT. It is translated as CASSLARQGKTEAFF. The rearrangement joins TRBV7-9 to TRBJ1-1; TRBD1 aligns across 7 bases. V gave up 0 bases and J gave up 5 bases; unmatched junction bases: 6. This CDR3 is built from 15 residues. Per the germline V gene, CDR1 is SEHNR and CDR2 is FQNEAQ (reference sequence).

This clonotype appeared many times. The rearrangement joins TRBV6-2 or TRBV6-3 to TRBJ1-2; D gene ambiguous. The CDR3 spans 12 residues. V was cut by 7 bases and J by 7 bases, with 13 bases left in between. Germline CDR1 MNHEY, CDR2 SVGEGT. CDR3 DNA: TGTGCCAGCACGGTCGGGCAGAGTGGCTACACCTTC. Its protein product is CASTVGQSGYTF.

The gene calls are TRBV13 and TRBJ2-3; 10 bases are a match to TRBD2. Per germline, CDR1 PRHDT and CDR2 FYEKMQ (reference sequence). Trimming at V came to 8 bases and at J to 2 bases, leaving 7 bases not matched to a gene. The CDR3 is 15 residues long. In DNA, the CDR3 is TGTGCCAGCGAGGGACTAGCGAGTTTCACAGATACGCAGTATTTT. Protein: CASEGLASFTDTQYF.

This rearrangement joins TRBV2 to TRBJ1-1, with 10 bases lining up with TRBD1. The CDR3 has 16 amino acids. Germline V gene lookup returns CDR1 SNHLY and CDR2 FYNNEI. The junction had 13 bases not matched to a gene; V was cut back by 6 bases and J by 6 bases. The CDR3 is CASSAHRDRGIPEAFF. CDR3 in DNA: TGTGCCAGCAGCGCCCACCGGGACAGGGGTATCCCTGAAGCTTTCTTT.

The V gene is TRBV7-8, the J gene TRBJ2-7; 11 bases line up with TRBD2. There are 16 residues in the CDR3. With 5 bases clipped from V and 0 bases from J, the junction kept 6 bases outside the gene matches. From germline, CDR1 is SGHVS and CDR2 FQNEAQ. The CDR3 spells CASSPGTSGSSYEQYF. In DNA, the CDR3 is TGTGCCAGCAGCCCTGGGACTAGCGGAAGCTCCTACGAGCAGTACTTC.

This clonotype was detected many times. V is TRBV5-1 and J is TRBJ2-2, with D possibly matching TRBD1 (5 bases). CDR3 length equals 15 residues. Germline V gene sequence: CDR1 SGHRS, CDR2 YFSETQ. V was shortened by 5 bases and J by 2 bases, with 13 bases between the two germline ends. In nucleotides, the CDR3 is TGCGCCAGCAGGACCGGCAGGGTCAACACCGGGGAGCTGTTTTTT. Translation gives CASRTGRVNTGELFF. The whole variable domain, filled in from reference TRBV5-1 and TRBJ2-2, reads KAGVTQTPRYLIKTRGQQVTLSCSPISGHRSVSWYQQTPGQGLQFLFEYFSETQRNKGNFPGRFSGRQFSNSRSEMNVSTLELGDSALYLCASRTGRVNTGELFFGEGSRLTVL.

The chain has TRBV6-4 and TRBJ2-3; 10 nucleotides line up with TRBD2. The germline gives CDR1 MRHNA, CDR2 SNTAGT. V trimming: 1 base; J trimming: 5 bases; junction bases outside the gene matches: 6. The CDR3 sequence is 16 residues long. CDR3 nucleotides: TGTGCCAGCAGTGACTTAGCGGGGGGCGGTGGAGATACGCAGTATTTT. This codes for CASSDLAGGGGDTQYF.

This clonotype was counted a few times. Here the CDR3 DNA reads TGCGCCAGCAGCTCGGGGACTGACACTGGGAATGAGCAGTTCTTC. Translation gives CASSSGTDTGNEQFF. The chain couples TRBV5-1 to TRBJ2-1; D perhaps matches TRBD2 (6 bases). CDR3 size: 15 residues. Trimming left V 3 bases short and J 7 bases short, with 17 bases between. Germline CDR1 is SGHRS and CDR2 is YFSETQ.

This clonotype appeared many times. The chain uses TRBV2 and TRBJ2-2; D is unclear. V lost 3 bases to trimming and J lost 5 bases, with 10 bases between them. This CDR3 comprises 14 residues. Germline CDR1 and CDR2: SNHLY and FYNNEI. CDR3 in amino acids: CASSEEGGTGELFF. The CDR3 coding sequence is TGTGCCAGCAGTGAGGAAGGCGGTACCGGGGAGCTGTTTTTT.

V and J are TRBV4-2 and TRBJ1-5, with 8 bases identical to TRBD1. The CDR3 length is 15 residues. Looked up from germline, CDR1 is LGHNA and CDR2 is YNFKEQ. Unmatched junction bases numbered 7, after V lost 3 bases and J lost 6 bases. The CDR3 sequence: CASSQDRDFGQPQHF. The DNA for the CDR3 is TGTGCCAGCAGCCAGGACAGGGATTTTGGTCAGCCCCAGCATTTT.